This T cell receptor beta chain comes out of a study of neurological immune-mediated disorders. The table lists this clonotype with many counts. TCRdb re-called the 5' RACE reads with MiXCR, one entry per CDR3 protein. Found here are 55,000 to 70,000 distinct CDR3 sequences, roughly 11% of them singletons; the top ten hold roughly 1.9%. This TCR derives from a man aged 60-69 years in good health. The sequenced sample consisted of PBMCs.

DNA for the CDR3: TGTGCCAGCGGGAGGACAGGGGTCAACACTGAAGCTTTCTTT. This codes for CASGRTGVNTEAFF. The chain is built from TRBV7-9 and TRBJ1-1, with 9 bases lining up with TRBD1. Germline V gives CDR1 SEHNR, CDR2 FQNEAQ (reference sequence). CDR3 length: 14 residues. The J segment lost 2 bases and the V segment lost 8 bases, leaving 6 bases of the junction unmatched.